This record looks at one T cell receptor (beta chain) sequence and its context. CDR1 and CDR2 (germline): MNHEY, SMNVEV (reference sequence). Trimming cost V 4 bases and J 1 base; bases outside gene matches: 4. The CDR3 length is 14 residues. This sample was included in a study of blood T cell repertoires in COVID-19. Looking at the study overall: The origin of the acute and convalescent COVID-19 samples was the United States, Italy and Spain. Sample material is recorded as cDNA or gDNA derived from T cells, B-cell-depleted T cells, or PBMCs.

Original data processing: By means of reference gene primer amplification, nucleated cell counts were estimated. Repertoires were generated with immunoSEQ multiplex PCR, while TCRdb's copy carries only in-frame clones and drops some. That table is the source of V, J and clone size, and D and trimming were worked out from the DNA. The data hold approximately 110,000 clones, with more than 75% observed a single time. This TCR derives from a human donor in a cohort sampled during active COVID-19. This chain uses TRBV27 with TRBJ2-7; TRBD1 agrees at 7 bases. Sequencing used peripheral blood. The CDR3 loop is CASSWTGSSYEQYF. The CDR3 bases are TGTGCCAGCAGTTGGACAGGTAGTTCCTACGAGCAGTACTTC.